The clone carrying this TCR beta chain has just a few counts. The data were taken from a study of blood T cells in healthy people across ages. Sample-barcoded 5' priming and a J-beta primer mix drove a second PCR of roughly 7 to 11 cycles. MiXCR, run by TCRdb on the 5' RACE reads, gives a single entry per CDR3 protein. The data hold roughly 800,000 distinct CDR3 sequences, with roughly 25% observed a single time. The germline gives CDR1 SGHAT, CDR2 FQNNGV. The CDR3 consists of 14 residues. These data are also associated with another study on T cells of mothers and their children. That source adds: Per 15 ul, 1.5 ug of RNA was used, with all extracted RNA going into cDNA synthesis. Related pairs of mothers and children showed slightly higher, non-significant overlap versus unrelated pairs.

This chain joins TRBV11-2 and TRBJ2-5, with a tentative D call TRBD2 (6 bases). The J call may be mistaken, given a closer DNA end match to TRBJ2-7. Sequencing was carried out using blood. The TCR comes from a boy aged 5 to 17 in good health. The CDR3 region has the DNA TGTGCCAGCAGGGTGTTTGGAGGGAAGGTCGAGCAGTACTTC. This sequence encodes CASRVFGGKVEQYF.